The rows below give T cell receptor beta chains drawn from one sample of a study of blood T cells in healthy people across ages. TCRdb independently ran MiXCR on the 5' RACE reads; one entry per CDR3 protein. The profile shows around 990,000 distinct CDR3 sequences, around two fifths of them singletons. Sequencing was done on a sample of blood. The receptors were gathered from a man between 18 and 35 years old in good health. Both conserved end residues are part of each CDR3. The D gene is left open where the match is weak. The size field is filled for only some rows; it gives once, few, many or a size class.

CDR3aa: CASSKDLTGIRLNTEAFF; CDR3nt: TGTGCCAGCAGCAAAGACCTGACAGGTATTCGCCTGAACACTGAAGCTTTCTTT; abundance: -; d_gene: -; len: 18; j_gene: TRBJ1-1; v_gene: TRBV3-1
CDR3aa: CASGLAGTPRDTQYF; CDR3nt: TGTGCCAGCGGCCTTGCGGGAACCCCAAGAGATACGCAGTATTTT; abundance: -; d_gene: -; len: 15; j_gene: TRBJ2-3; v_gene: TRBV6-2/TRBV6-3
CDR3aa: CASSVQGIGYGYTF; CDR3nt: TGTGCCAGCAGCGTCCAGGGGATCGGCTATGGCTACACCTTC; abundance: few; d_gene: -; len: 14; j_gene: TRBJ1-2; v_gene: TRBV9
CDR3aa: CASRGQGRNEQYF; CDR3nt: TGTGCCAGCAGAGGACAGGGCCGCAATGAGCAGTACTTC; abundance: -; d_gene: TRBD1; len: 13; j_gene: TRBJ2-7; v_gene: TRBV7-2
CDR3aa: CSVGRTHYEQYF; CDR3nt: TGCAGCGTTGGAAGGACACACTACGAGCAGTACTTC; abundance: once; d_gene: -; len: 12; j_gene: TRBJ2-7; v_gene: TRBV29-1
CDR3aa: CASTGDPRTDTQYF; CDR3nt: TGCGCCAGCACTGGAGACCCACGGACAGATACGCAGTATTTT; abundance: -; d_gene: -; len: 14; j_gene: TRBJ2-3; v_gene: TRBV5-1
CDR3aa: CAISESAPYSNQPQHF; CDR3nt: TGTGCCATCAGTGAGTCAGCACCGTATAGCAATCAGCCCCAGCATTTT; abundance: -; d_gene: -; len: 16; j_gene: TRBJ1-5; v_gene: TRBV10-3
CDR3aa: CASSLSIKAFF; CDR3nt: TGTGCCAGCAGCCTTAGCATTAAAGCTTTCTTT; abundance: once; d_gene: -; len: 11; j_gene: TRBJ1-1; v_gene: TRBV28
CDR3aa: CASSLLGGTLIQNNEQFF; CDR3nt: TGTGCCAGCAGCCTACTAGGCGGAACGCTGATTCAAAACAATGAGCAGTTCTTC; abundance: many; d_gene: -; len: 18; j_gene: TRBJ2-1; v_gene: TRBV27
CDR3aa: CSVEAGGEQYF; CDR3nt: TGCAGCGTTGAGGCGGGAGGCGAGCAGTACTTC; abundance: -; d_gene: TRBD2; len: 11; j_gene: TRBJ2-7; v_gene: TRBV29-1
CDR3aa: CASSQVTGETQYF; CDR3nt: TGTGCCAGCAGCCAAGTTACGGGAGAGACCCAGTACTTC; abundance: -; d_gene: -; len: 13; j_gene: TRBJ2-5; v_gene: TRBV3-1
CDR3aa: CATSRDRKSSGYTF; CDR3nt: TGTGCCACCAGCAGAGACAGAAAAAGCTCTGGCTACACCTTC; abundance: few; d_gene: -; len: 14; j_gene: TRBJ1-2; v_gene: TRBV15
CDR3aa: CASSGQGRKTEAFF; CDR3nt: TGTGCCAGCAGCGGACAGGGGAGGAAAACTGAAGCTTTCTTT; abundance: few; d_gene: TRBD1; len: 14; j_gene: TRBJ1-1; v_gene: TRBV9
CDR3aa: CAISAVETGPYEQYF; CDR3nt: TGTGCCATCAGTGCGGTTGAGACTGGCCCCTACGAGCAGTACTTC; abundance: -; d_gene: -; len: 15; j_gene: TRBJ2-7; v_gene: TRBV10-3
CDR3aa: CSARDGGGGAYNEQFF; CDR3nt: TGCAGTGCTAGAGATGGTGGGGGGGGAGCGTACAATGAGCAGTTCTTC; abundance: -; d_gene: TRBD2; len: 16; j_gene: TRBJ2-1; v_gene: TRBV20-1
CDR3aa: CASSVSGTAETQYF; CDR3nt: TGTGCCAGCAGTGTCTCGGGGACTGCGGAGACCCAGTACTTC; abundance: -; d_gene: -; len: 14; j_gene: TRBJ2-5; v_gene: TRBV28
CDR3aa: CASSERYQETQYF; CDR3nt: TGTGCCAGCAGTGAGCGGTACCAAGAGACCCAGTACTTC; abundance: few; d_gene: -; len: 13; j_gene: TRBJ2-5; v_gene: TRBV2
CDR3aa: CASSWDDDQPQHF; CDR3nt: TGTGCCAGCAGCTGGGACGACGATCAGCCCCAGCATTTT; abundance: few; d_gene: -; len: 13; j_gene: TRBJ1-5; v_gene: TRBV28
CDR3aa: CASSPRPISETQYF; CDR3nt: TGTGCCAGCAGCCCACGACCAATTTCGGAGACCCAGTACTTC; abundance: -; d_gene: -; len: 14; j_gene: TRBJ2-5; v_gene: TRBV3-1
CDR3aa: CSVDGYLGTGVMNTEAFF; CDR3nt: TGCAGCGTTGATGGGTATCTCGGGACAGGGGTAATGAACACTGAAGCTTTCTTT; abundance: -; d_gene: TRBD1; len: 18; j_gene: TRBJ1-1; v_gene: TRBV29-1
CDR3aa: CASSLVLGQKTNYGYTF; CDR3nt: TGTGCCAGCAGCTTAGTATTAGGGCAGAAGACTAACTATGGCTACACCTTC; abundance: -; d_gene: -; len: 17; j_gene: TRBJ1-2; v_gene: TRBV7-9
CDR3aa: CASSLARFGGGREQYF; CDR3nt: TGTGCCAGCAGCTTAGCGCGTTTTGGCGGGGGGCGTGAGCAGTACTTC; abundance: -; d_gene: TRBD2; len: 16; j_gene: TRBJ2-7; v_gene: TRBV7-2
CDR3aa: CSALLAVMNTEAFF; CDR3nt: TGCAGTGCTCTACTGGCAGTCATGAACACTGAAGCTTTCTTT; abundance: -; d_gene: -; len: 14; j_gene: TRBJ1-1; v_gene: TRBV20-1
CDR3aa: CASRLGGTEKLFF; CDR3nt: TGTGCCAGCAGATTAGGGGGCACGGAAAAACTGTTTTTT; abundance: few; d_gene: TRBD1; len: 13; j_gene: TRBJ1-4; v_gene: TRBV28
CDR3aa: CATGTGEINEQFF; CDR3nt: TGTGCCACCGGGACAGGGGAGATCAATGAGCAGTTCTTC; abundance: -; d_gene: TRBD1; len: 13; j_gene: TRBJ2-1; v_gene: TRBV24-1
CDR3aa: CASSAQGAFDSPLHF; CDR3nt: TGTGCCAGCAGTGCACAGGGGGCATTCGACTCACCCCTCCACTTT; abundance: few; d_gene: TRBD1; len: 15; j_gene: TRBJ1-6; v_gene: TRBV12-3/TRBV12-4
CDR3aa: CSAKSELAGRYTQYF; CDR3nt: TGCAGCGCCAAATCGGAACTAGCGGGGCGATATACGCAGTATTTT; abundance: few; d_gene: TRBD2; len: 15; j_gene: TRBJ2-3; v_gene: TRBV29-1
CDR3aa: CASSYGTSGEYNEQYF; CDR3nt: TGTGCCAGCAGTTATGGGACTAGCGGAGAGTACAATGAGCAGTACTTC; abundance: few; d_gene: TRBD2; len: 16; j_gene: TRBJ2-7; v_gene: TRBV6-5
CDR3aa: CASSFTGTGATGELFF; CDR3nt: TGTGCCAGCAGCTTCACCGGGACAGGGGCCACCGGGGAGCTGTTTTTT; abundance: few; d_gene: TRBD1; len: 16; j_gene: TRBJ2-2; v_gene: TRBV13
CDR3aa: CASSSNPDRPTYEQYF; CDR3nt: TGTGCCAGCAGCTCCAACCCGGACAGGCCCACCTACGAGCAGTACTTC; abundance: few; d_gene: TRBD1; len: 16; j_gene: TRBJ2-7; v_gene: TRBV5-6
CDR3aa: CSAVGQGTETQYF; CDR3nt: TGCAGTGCAGTCGGACAGGGTACGGAGACCCAGTACTTC; abundance: -; d_gene: TRBD1; len: 13; j_gene: TRBJ2-5; v_gene: TRBV20-1
CDR3aa: CASSLEASNTDTQYF; CDR3nt: TGCGCCAGCAGCTTGGAAGCTTCAAACACAGATACGCAGTATTTT; abundance: many; d_gene: -; len: 15; j_gene: TRBJ2-3; v_gene: TRBV5-1
CDR3aa: CASRSTVQPQHF; CDR3nt: TGTGCCAGCCGCTCGACCGTCCAGCCCCAGCATTTT; abundance: -; d_gene: -; len: 12; j_gene: TRBJ1-5; v_gene: TRBV6-1
CDR3aa: CASSPGRLVVSEQYF; CDR3nt: TGTGCCAGCAGTCCCGGGAGACTAGTCGTCAGCGAGCAGTACTTC; abundance: many; d_gene: -; len: 15; j_gene: TRBJ2-7; v_gene: TRBV27
CDR3aa: CASSPPGIRQFF; CDR3nt: TGTGCCAGCAGCCCCCCGGGTATAAGACAGTTCTTC; abundance: -; d_gene: -; len: 12; j_gene: TRBJ2-1; v_gene: TRBV11-2
CDR3aa: CAWSGMDSNTGELFF; CDR3nt: TGTGCCTGGAGTGGAATGGACAGCAACACCGGGGAGCTGTTTTTT; abundance: -; d_gene: -; len: 15; j_gene: TRBJ2-2; v_gene: TRBV30
CDR3aa: CASRRDSNYEQYF; CDR3nt: TGTGCCAGCAGGAGGGATAGTAACTACGAGCAGTACTTC; abundance: -; d_gene: -; len: 13; j_gene: TRBJ2-7; v_gene: TRBV28
CDR3aa: CASSSTDLNEQFF; CDR3nt: TGTGCCAGCAGCAGCACGGACCTAAATGAGCAGTTCTTC; abundance: -; d_gene: -; len: 13; j_gene: TRBJ2-1; v_gene: TRBV9
CDR3aa: CSATGSGAHTDTQYF; CDR3nt: TGCAGTGCTACCGGGTCCGGGGCCCACACAGATACGCAGTATTTT; abundance: -; d_gene: -; len: 15; j_gene: TRBJ2-3; v_gene: TRBV20-1
CDR3aa: CASCVDRRSKNIQYF; CDR3nt: TGTGCCAGCTGTGTCGACAGGCGTTCCAAAAACATTCAGTACTTC; abundance: -; d_gene: -; len: 15; j_gene: TRBJ2-4; v_gene: TRBV6-5
CDR3aa: CSASAGLLETQYF; CDR3nt: TGCAGTGCTAGCGCCGGACTACTAGAGACCCAGTACTTC; abundance: -; d_gene: -; len: 13; j_gene: TRBJ2-5; v_gene: TRBV20-1
CDR3aa: CASSYGREYGYTF; CDR3nt: TGTGCCAGCAGTTACGGCAGAGAATATGGCTACACCTTC; abundance: -; d_gene: -; len: 13; j_gene: TRBJ1-2; v_gene: TRBV6-2/TRBV6-3